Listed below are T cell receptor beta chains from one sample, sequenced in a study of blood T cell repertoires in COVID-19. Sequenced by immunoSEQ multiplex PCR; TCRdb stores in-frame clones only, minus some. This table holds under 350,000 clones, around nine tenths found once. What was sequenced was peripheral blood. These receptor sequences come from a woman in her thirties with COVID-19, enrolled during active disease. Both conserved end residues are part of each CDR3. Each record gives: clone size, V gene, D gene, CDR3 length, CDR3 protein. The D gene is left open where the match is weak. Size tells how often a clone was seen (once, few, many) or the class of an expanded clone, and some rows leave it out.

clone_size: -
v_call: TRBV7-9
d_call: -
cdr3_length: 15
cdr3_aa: CASSLGQGLRDGYTF

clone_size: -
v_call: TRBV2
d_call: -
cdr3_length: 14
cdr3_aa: CASSDEGFGETQYF

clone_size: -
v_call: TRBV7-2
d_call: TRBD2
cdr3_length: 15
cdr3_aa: CASSFQGLGTGELFF

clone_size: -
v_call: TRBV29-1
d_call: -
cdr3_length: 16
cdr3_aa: CSVEAVEGAKSYEQYF

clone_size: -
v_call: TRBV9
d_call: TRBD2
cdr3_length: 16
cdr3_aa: CASSVGGGGAYNEQFF

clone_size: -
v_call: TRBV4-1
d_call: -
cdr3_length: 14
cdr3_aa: CASSQTGTGTEAFF

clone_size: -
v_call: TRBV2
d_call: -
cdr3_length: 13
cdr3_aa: CAIRLTGTDTQYF

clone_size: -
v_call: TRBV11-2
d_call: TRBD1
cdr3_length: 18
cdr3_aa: CASSLVVWAGGDGTEAFF

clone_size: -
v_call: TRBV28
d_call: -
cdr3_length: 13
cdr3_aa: CASSLLGGNGYTF

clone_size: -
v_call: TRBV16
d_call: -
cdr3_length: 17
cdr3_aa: CASSQSRTDSYNSPLHF

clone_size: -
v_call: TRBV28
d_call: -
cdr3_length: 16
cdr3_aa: CASSSPGGPTNEKLFF

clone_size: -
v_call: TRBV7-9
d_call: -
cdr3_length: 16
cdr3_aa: CASSPGRTGGNEKLFF

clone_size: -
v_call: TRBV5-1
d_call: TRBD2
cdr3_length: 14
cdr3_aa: CASSLYGGVQTQYF

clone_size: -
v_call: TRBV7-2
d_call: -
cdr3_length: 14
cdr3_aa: CASSTGGGGNTIYF

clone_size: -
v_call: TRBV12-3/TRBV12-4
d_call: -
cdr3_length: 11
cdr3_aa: CASSRLGPQHF

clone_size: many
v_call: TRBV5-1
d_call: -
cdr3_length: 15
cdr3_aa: CASSVGNVGNTEAFF

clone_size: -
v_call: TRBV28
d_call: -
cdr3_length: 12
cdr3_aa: CASSVDRNTIYF

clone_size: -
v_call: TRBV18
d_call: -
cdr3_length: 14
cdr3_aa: CASSPGQLADGYTF

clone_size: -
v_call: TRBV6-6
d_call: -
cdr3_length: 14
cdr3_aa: CASSEGEEAYEQYF

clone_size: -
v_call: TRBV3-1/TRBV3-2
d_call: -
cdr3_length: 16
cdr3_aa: CASSPHRTVSATEAFF

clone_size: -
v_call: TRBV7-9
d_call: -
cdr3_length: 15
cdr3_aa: CASSLDGGGGTEAFF

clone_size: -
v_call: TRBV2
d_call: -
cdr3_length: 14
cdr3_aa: CASSDSRVEETQYF

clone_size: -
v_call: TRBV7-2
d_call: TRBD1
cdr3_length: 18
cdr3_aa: CASSLARRRQGKGIEQYF

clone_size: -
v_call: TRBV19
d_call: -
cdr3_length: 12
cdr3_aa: CASRPGDTEAFF

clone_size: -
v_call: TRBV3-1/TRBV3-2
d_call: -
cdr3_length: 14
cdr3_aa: CASSQFLGGLGYTF

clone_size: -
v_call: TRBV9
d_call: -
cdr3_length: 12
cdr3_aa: CAAAGGFYGYTF

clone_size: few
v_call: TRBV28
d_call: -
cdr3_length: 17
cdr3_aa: CASSLGGPPLRDQPQHF

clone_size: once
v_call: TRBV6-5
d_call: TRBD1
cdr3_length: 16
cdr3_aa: CASSSDRGRTNEKLFF

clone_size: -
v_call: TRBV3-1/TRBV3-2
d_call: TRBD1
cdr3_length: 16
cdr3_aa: CASSQAGTGNTGELFF

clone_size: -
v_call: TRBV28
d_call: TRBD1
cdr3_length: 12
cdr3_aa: CASRNQGDGYTF